A single T cell receptor beta chain is shown here with its context. Its antigen is unidentified. These data belong to a study of cytomegalovirus exposure and HLA in healthy donors. About the research overall: In a later analysis, it was reported that the roughly 130 validation repertoires had been produced on the same platform as the roughly 700 repertoires belonging to the first cohort. Study-wide findings and caveats: A list of 164 TCR beta chains associated with cytomegalovirus was given. The dataset shows that most TCR sequences were rare, while some public TCRs occurred in many donors.

Repertoires were generated with immunoSEQ multiplex PCR, while TCRdb's copy carries only in-frame clones and drops some. The data hold about 98,000 clones, with roughly nine tenths observed a single time. Donors came from a validation cohort of some 110 subjects, distinct from the first 666-subject cohort. CDR1 is LNHDA, CDR2 SQIVND, per germline (reference sequence). With 6 bases removed from V and 1 base from J, the gap between germline ends came to 7 bases. This CDR3 has 14 amino acids. This sequence joins TRBV19 and TRBJ1-6; D is undetermined. The source is a woman under 40 in good health and CMV-seronegative. Sequencing was carried out using PBMCs. Written as DNA, the CDR3 is TGTGCCAGTAGAGCGGAGTCCTATAATTCACCCCTCCACTTT. Protein sequence: CASRAESYNSPLHF.